The present T cell receptor (beta chain) was sequenced within a study of radiotherapy plus CTLA-4 blockade in lung cancer. Study details: Objective responses emerged in under 20% of patients, and about 30% attained disease control. Findings of the study overall: Following radiotherapy plus ipilimumab, tumor-derived TCR clones expanded in the blood. Reports state that early shifts in blood T cell clones, with interferon-beta, best predicted response.

Germline V gene lookup returns CDR1 WNHNN and CDR2 SYGVQD (reference sequence). V lost 2 bases and J lost 6, with 7 bases in between. There are 13 residues in the CDR3. The assay was immunoSEQ multiplex PCR, and TCRdb's table has in-frame clones only and misses some. The sample contains 85,000 to 95,000 clones, roughly 80% of which appear only once. Remarks on this clone: Its target is not known.

Alongside CTLA-4 blockade with ipilimumab, patients with chemo-refractory metastatic non-small-cell lung cancer received focal radiation. The material was peripheral blood, obtained from a patient treated with radiotherapy plus ipilimumab. The chain uses TRBV10-1 and TRBJ2-2; D is unclear. The origin of this receptor is a human donor with non-small cell lung cancer that progressed on radiotherapy plus ipilimumab. In nucleotides, the CDR3 is TGCGCCAGCAGTGAGACCCGGTCCGGGGAGCTGTTTTTT. The encoded protein is CASSETRSGELFF.